This T cell receptor (beta chain) comes out of a study of human T cells and chemical hapten exposure. This clonotype was detected a few times. TCRdb recomputed calls from the 5' RACE reads with MiXCR, one row per CDR3 protein. The data hold over 95,000 distinct CDR3 sequences, with approximately 20% observed a single time. Whole blood that had not been fractionated was the source of extracted total RNA. This receptor was identified in a human donor in good health.

The CDR3 region is CASSYGRQGEPDTQYF. CDR3 sequence (DNA): TGTGCCAGCAGTTACGGTCGACAGGGCGAGCCAGATACGCAGTATTTT. The genes are TRBV6-5 and TRBJ2-3, with TRBD1 identical over 7 bases. V was pared by 2 bases and J by 4 bases, with 9 bases of the junction left unmatched. CDR3 length: 16 amino acids. Germline lookup yields CDR1 MNHEY and CDR2 SVGAGI.